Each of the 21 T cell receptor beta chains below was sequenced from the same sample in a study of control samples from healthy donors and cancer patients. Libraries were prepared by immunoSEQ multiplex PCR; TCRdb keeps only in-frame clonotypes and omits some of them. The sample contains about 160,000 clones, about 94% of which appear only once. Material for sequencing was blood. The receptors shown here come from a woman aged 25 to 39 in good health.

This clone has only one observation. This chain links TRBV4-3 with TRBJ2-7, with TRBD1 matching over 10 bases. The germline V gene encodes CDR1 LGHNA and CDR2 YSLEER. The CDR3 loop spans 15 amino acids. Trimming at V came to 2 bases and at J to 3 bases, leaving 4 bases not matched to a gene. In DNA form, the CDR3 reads TGCGCCAGCAGCCAAAACCGGGACAGGGGCTACGAGCAGTACTTC. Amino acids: CASSQNRDRGYEQYF.

In nucleotides, the CDR3 is TGTGCCAGCGGGCTTGGGTCCCCTGCCGAGACCCAGTACTTC. Translating gives CASGLGSPAETQYF. This chain links TRBV3-1 (or the pseudogene TRBV3-2) with TRBJ2-5; no definite D call. Trimming stripped 8 bases from V and 5 bases from J, with 18 bases between. CDR3 size: 14 residues. Per germline, CDR1 LGHDT and CDR2 YNNKEL (reference sequence).

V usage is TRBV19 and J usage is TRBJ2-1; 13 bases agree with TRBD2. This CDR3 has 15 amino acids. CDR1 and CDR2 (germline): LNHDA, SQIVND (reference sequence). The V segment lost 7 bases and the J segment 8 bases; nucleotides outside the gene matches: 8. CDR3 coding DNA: TGTGCCAGTACCGCACTAGCGGGAGGGCCCGATGAGCAGTTCTTC. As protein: CASTALAGGPDEQFF.

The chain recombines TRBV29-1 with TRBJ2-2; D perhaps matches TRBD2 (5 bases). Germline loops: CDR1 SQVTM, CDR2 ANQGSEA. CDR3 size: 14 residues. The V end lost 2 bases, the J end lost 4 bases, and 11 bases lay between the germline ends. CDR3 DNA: TGCAGCGTTGAACGGGATATGGGCACCGGGGAGCTGTTTTTT. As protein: CSVERDMGTGELFF.

This chain's CDR3 is CATSDSSGLETQYF. For the CDR3, the DNA is TGTGCCACCAGTGATTCCTCTGGTCTGGAGACCCAGTACTTC. V gene TRBV24-1 combines with J gene TRBJ2-5; D is ambiguous. Germline-derived CDR1 and CDR2 are KGHDR and SFDVKD. The CDR3 consists of 14 residues. With 2 bases removed from V and 5 bases from J, the gap between germline ends came to 11 bases.

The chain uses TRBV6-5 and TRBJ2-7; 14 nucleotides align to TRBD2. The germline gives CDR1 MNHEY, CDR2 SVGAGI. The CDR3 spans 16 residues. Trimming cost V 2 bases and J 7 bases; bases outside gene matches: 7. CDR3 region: CASSYRRLAGGREQYF. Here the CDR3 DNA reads TGTGCCAGCAGTTACCGACGACTAGCGGGAGGGCGTGAGCAGTACTTC.

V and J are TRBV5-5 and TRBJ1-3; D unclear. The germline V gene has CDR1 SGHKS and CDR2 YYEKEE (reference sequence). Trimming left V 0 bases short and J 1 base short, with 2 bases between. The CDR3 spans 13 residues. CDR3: CASSLGSGNTIYF. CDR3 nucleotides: TGTGCCAGCAGCTTGGGATCTGGAAACACCATATATTTT.

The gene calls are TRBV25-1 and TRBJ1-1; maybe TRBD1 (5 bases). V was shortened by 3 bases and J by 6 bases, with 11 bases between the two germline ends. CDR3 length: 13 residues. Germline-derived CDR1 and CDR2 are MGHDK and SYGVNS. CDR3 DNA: TGTGCCAGCAGTGACAGGGCGGGAGCTGAAGCTTTCTTT. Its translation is CASSDRAGAEAFF.

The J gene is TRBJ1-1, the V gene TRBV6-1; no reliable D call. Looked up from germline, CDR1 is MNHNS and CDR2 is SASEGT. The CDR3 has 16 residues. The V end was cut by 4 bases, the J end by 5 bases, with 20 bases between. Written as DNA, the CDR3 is TGTGCCAGCAGTGCCGAAAATCTACTCGGAGGTACTGAAGCTTTCTTT. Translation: CASSAENLLGGTEAFF.

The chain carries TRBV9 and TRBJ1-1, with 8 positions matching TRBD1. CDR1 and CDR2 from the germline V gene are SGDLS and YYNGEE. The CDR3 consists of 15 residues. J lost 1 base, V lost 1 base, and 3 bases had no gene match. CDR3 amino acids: CASSVLGQANTEAFF. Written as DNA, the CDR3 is TGTGCCAGCAGCGTATTGGGACAGGCGAACACTGAAGCTTTCTTT.

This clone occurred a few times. The CDR3 nucleotides are TGTGCCAGCTCACCGTCCCCGCAAGAGACCCAGTACTTC. Translated: CASSPSPQETQYF. J is TRBJ2-5 and V is TRBV18; D is unclear. CDR3 length: 13 residues. The germline V and J ends were trimmed by 3 bases and 2 bases, with 7 bases remaining between them. Germline V gene data show CDR1 as KGHSH and CDR2 as LQKENI.

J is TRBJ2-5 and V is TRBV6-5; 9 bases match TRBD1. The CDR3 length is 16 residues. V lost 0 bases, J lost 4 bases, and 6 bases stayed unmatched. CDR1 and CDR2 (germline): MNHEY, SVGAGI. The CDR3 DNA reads TGTGCCAGCAGTTACTCTTGGGACAGGGCCCCAGAGACCCAGTACTTC. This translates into CASSYSWDRAPETQYF.

CDR3 in amino acids: CASSIGDRGHTEAFF. DNA of the CDR3: TGTGCCAGTAGTATAGGGGACAGGGGCCACACTGAAGCTTTCTTT. The V gene is TRBV19, the J gene TRBJ1-1, with 10 positions matching TRBD1. The CDR3 runs 15 residues. Germline CDR1 reads LNHDA; CDR2 reads SQIVND (reference sequence). Germline trimming cut 1 base from V and 3 bases from J; bases unmatched to any gene: 2.

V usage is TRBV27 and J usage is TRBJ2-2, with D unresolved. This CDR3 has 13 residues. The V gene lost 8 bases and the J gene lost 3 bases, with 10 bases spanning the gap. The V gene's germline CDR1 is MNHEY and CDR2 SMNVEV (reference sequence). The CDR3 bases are TGTGCCAGCTTTAGCAGATACACCGGGGAGCTGTTTTTT. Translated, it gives CASFSRYTGELFF.

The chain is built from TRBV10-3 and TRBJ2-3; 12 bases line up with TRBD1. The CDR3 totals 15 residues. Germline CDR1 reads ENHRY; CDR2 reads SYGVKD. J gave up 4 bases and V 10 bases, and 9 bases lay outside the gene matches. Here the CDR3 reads CATSGTGGAADTQYF. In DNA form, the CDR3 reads TGTGCCACCTCAGGGACAGGGGGCGCCGCAGATACGCAGTATTTT.

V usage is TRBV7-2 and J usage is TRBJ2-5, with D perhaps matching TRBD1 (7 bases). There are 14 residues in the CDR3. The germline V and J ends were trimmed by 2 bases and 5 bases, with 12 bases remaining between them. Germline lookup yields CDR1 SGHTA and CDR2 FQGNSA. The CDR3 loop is CASSLQQGRETQYF. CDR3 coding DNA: TGTGCCAGCAGCTTACAACAGGGGAGGGAGACCCAGTACTTC.

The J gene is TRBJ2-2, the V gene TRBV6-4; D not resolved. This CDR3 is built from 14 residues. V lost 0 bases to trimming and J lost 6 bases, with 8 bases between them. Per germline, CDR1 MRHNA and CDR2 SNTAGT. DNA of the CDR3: TGTGCCAGCAGTGACTCGAGCCACCCCGGGGAGCTGTTTTTT. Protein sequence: CASSDSSHPGELFF.

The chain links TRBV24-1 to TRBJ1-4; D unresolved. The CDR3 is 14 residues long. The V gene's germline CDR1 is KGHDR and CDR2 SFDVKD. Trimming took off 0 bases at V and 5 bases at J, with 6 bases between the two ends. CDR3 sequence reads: CATSDLRENEKLFF. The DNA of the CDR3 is TGTGCCACCAGTGATTTGAGGGAGAATGAAAAACTGTTTTTT.

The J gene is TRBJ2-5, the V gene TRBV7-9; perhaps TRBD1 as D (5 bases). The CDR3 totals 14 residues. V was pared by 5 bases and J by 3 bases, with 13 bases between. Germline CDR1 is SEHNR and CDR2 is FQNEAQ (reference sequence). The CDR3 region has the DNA TGTGCCAGCAGCCACGGTGTCAGGGAAGAGACCCAGTACTTC. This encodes CASSHGVREETQYF.

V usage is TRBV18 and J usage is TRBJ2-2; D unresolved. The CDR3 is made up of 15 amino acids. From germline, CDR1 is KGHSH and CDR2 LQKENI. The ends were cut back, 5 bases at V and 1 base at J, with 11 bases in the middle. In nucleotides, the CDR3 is TGTGCCAGCTCAAGTTTGAGTGAGAACACCGGGGAGCTGTTTTTT. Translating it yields CASSSLSENTGELFF.

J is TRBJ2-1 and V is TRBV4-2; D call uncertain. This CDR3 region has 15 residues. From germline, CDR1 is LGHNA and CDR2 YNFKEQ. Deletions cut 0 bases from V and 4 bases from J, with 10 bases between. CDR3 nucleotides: TGTGCCAGCAGCCAAGAACTAACGGGTTACAATGAGCAGTTCTTC. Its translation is CASSQELTGYNEQFF.